Here is one TCR beta chain with its context. Some clones are missing from TCRdb's copy, which holds only in-frame ones; the method was immunoSEQ multiplex PCR. The sample yields fewer than 90,000 clones, around 94% seen once. This specimen belongs to a study of control samples from healthy donors and cancer patients. This clonotype originated in a woman in her thirties or forties in good health. The sequenced sample was blood.

The DNA for the CDR3 is TGTGCCAGCAGTCCCCGGACTAGTTCTCTCTACGAGCAGTACTTC. Its translation: CASSPRTSSLYEQYF. The rearrangement joins TRBV27 to TRBJ2-7; 7 nucleotides line up with TRBD2. Germline loops: CDR1 MNHEY, CDR2 SMNVEV (reference sequence). The CDR3 has 15 residues. Losses at the gene ends were 5 bases for V and 3 bases for J; bases not matched to a gene: 10.